The 26 T cell receptor beta chains below come from one sample, sequenced in a study of T-cell reconstitution after alpha-beta-depleted transplantation in children. Unique molecular identifiers were built into the TCRbeta library. TCRdb used MiXCR to reprocess the PCR reads, holding one entry per CDR3 protein. The sample carries almost 600,000 distinct CDR3 sequences, 27% recorded once. This specimen was PBMCs, taken before TCRalphabeta/CD19-depleted stem cell transplant. These receptors originate from a boy in the first two years of life with Wiskott-Aldrich syndrome, due to receive a stem cell transplant.

This CDR3 is CASSFTFGKDYEQYF. In DNA, the CDR3 is TGTGCCAGCAGCTTCACGTTCGGCAAAGACTACGAGCAGTACTTC. This chain joins TRBV7-6 and TRBJ2-7; no clear D gene. V was clipped by 3 bases and J by 3 bases, with 15 bases between them. CDR3 size: 15 residues. The germline gives CDR1 SGHVS, CDR2 FNYEAQ.

This clonotype was seen only a few times. The V and J genes are TRBV28 and TRBJ2-1; 7 nucleotides match TRBD2. The CDR3 is 15 residues long. V gave up 1 base and J gave up 3 bases; unmatched junction bases: 3. The germline CDR1 and CDR2 sequences are MDHEN and SYDVKM. The CDR3 loop reads CASSLSSSGYNEQFF. The CDR3, as DNA: TGTGCCAGCAGTTTATCGTCTAGCGGCTACAATGAGCAGTTCTTC.

V usage is TRBV5-1 and J usage is TRBJ1-2; 7 bases are shared with TRBD1. Germline V gene data show CDR1 as SGHRS and CDR2 as YFSETQ. The V segment lost 4 bases and the J segment 2 bases; nucleotides outside the gene matches: 5. The CDR3 runs 14 residues. The CDR3 region is CASSPGGKNYGYTF. The CDR3 DNA sequence: TGCGCCAGCAGCCCAGGGGGGAAAAACTATGGCTACACCTTC.

The J gene is TRBJ2-1, the V gene TRBV27; 11 bases agree with TRBD2. Trimming took 8 bases from V and 6 from J; bases not matched to a gene: 6. Germline lookup yields CDR1 MNHEY and CDR2 SMNVEV (reference sequence). CDR3 length equals 14 residues. The CDR3 here is CASHSGRARNEQFF. The CDR3 bases are TGTGCCAGCCATAGCGGGAGGGCCCGCAATGAGCAGTTCTTC.

In this sample, this clonotype turned up a few times. V is TRBV14 and J is TRBJ2-1; 9 positions match TRBD2. V lost 2 bases and J lost 2; bases outside the gene matches: 7. This CDR3 is 17 amino acids long. Germline-derived CDR1 and CDR2 are SGHDN and FVKESK. CDR3 coding DNA: TGTGCCAGCAGCCAACGGACTAGCGCCGTAACCTACAATGAGCAGTTCTTC. This translates into CASSQRTSAVTYNEQFF. Full variable domain (remainder filled in from reference TRBV14 and TRBJ2-1): EAGVTQFPSHSVIEKGQTVTLRCDPISGHDNLYWYRRVMGKEIKFLLHFVKESKQDESGMPNNRFLAERTGGTYSTLKVQPAELEDSGVYFCASSQRTSAVTYNEQFFGPGTRLTVL.

This clonotype showed up just a few times. The rearrangement uses TRBV11-2 and TRBJ2-5; weak D call: TRBD1 (6 bases). Germline V lookup: CDR1 SGHAT, CDR2 FQNNGV. V was pared by 2 bases and J by 3 bases, with 28 bases between. The CDR3 is 20 residues long. In DNA form, the CDR3 reads TGTGCCAGCAGCTTAATCTACCGGGGCCAGGGGAAGGAAAGTAAAGAGACCCAGTACTTC. Translated, it gives CASSLIYRGQGKESKETQYF. Full variable domain (rest looked up from reference TRBV11-2 and TRBJ2-5): EAGVAQSPRYKIIEKRQSVAFWCNPISGHATLYWYQQILGQGPKLLIQFQNNGVVDDSQLPKDRFSAERLKGVDSTLKIQPAKLEDSAVYLCASSLIYRGQGKESKETQYFGPGTRLLVL.

In this sample, this clonotype turned up a few times. The chain uses TRBV12-3 or TRBV12-4 and TRBJ2-1; possibly TRBD2 for D (8 bases). The CDR3 loop spans 20 amino acids. V dropped 3 bases and J dropped 7 bases, with 31 bases sitting between them. CDR3 bases: TGTGCCAGCAGTTTTTCAGGCGGGACAGTAACTAGCGGTGGGGGGAATGAGCAGTTCTTC. Translated: CASSFSGGTVTSGGGNEQFF.

This clonotype showed up just a few times. The genes are TRBV28 and TRBJ2-7; either TRBD1 or TRBD2 may supply D (5 bases each). The CDR3 totals 11 residues. In germline, CDR1 is MDHEN, CDR2 SYDVKM. The V gene lost 9 bases and the J gene lost 3 bases, with 9 bases spanning the gap. DNA of the CDR3: TGTGCCAGTAATGGGGGCTACGAGCAGTACTTC. As protein: CASNGGYEQYF.

The V and J genes are TRBV29-1 and TRBJ2-6, with D unresolved. Looked up from germline, CDR1 is SQVTM and CDR2 is ANQGSEA. Deletions cut 1 base from V and 0 bases from J, with 7 bases between. The CDR3 length is 15 residues. CDR3 sequence: CSVEGDPSGANVLTF. In DNA form, the CDR3 reads TGCAGCGTTGAAGGCGATCCCTCTGGGGCCAACGTCCTGACTTTC.

This chain uses TRBV7-9 with TRBJ2-5; no clear D gene. Trimming cost V 1 base and J 4 bases, with 10 bases left between them. Germline V gene data show CDR1 as SEHNR and CDR2 as FQNEAQ (reference sequence). The length of the CDR3 is 14 residues. In nucleotides, the CDR3 is TGTGCCAGCAGCTTAGTTGGACCTGGAGAGACCCAGTACTTC. Translated, it gives CASSLVGPGETQYF.

The table lists this clonotype with a few counts. The CDR3 sequence: CASSFRQGAIEKLFF. CDR3 coding DNA: TGTGCCAGCAGCTTCAGACAGGGTGCGATTGAAAAACTGTTTTTT. The chain carries TRBV7-9 and TRBJ1-4; 7 bases are shared with TRBD1. There are 15 residues in the CDR3. With V trimmed by 3 bases and J by 7 bases, 8 bases remained unmatched. Germline CDR1 SEHNR, CDR2 FQNEAQ (reference sequence).

This sequence joins TRBV6-2 or TRBV6-3 and TRBJ2-1, with 12 positions matching TRBD2. The ends lost 6 bases at V and 7 bases at J; junction bases unmatched: 4. CDR1 is MNHEY, CDR2 SVGEGT, per germline. This CDR3 comprises 14 residues. This chain's CDR3 is CASRLAGGPNEQFF. The CDR3 nucleotides read TGTGCCAGCAGGCTAGCGGGAGGGCCGAATGAGCAGTTCTTC.

This clonotype showed up just a few times. This chain joins TRBV18 and TRBJ2-1, with 11 bases matching TRBD1. CDR3 size: 14 residues. Trimming removed 5 bases from V and 5 bases from J; junction bases left unmatched: 2. The germline V gene has CDR1 KGHSH and CDR2 LQKENI. CDR3 DNA sequence: TGTGCCAGCTCAAGGACAGGGGGCAACAATGAGCAGTTCTTC. Protein: CASSRTGGNNEQFF.

The chain is built from TRBV12-3 or TRBV12-4 and TRBJ2-1, with 12 bases lining up with TRBD2. This CDR3 is built from 19 residues. The J segment lost 6 bases and the V segment lost 2 bases, leaving 14 bases of the junction unmatched. The CDR3 sequence is CASSLLASGRAPLANEQFF. DNA of the CDR3: TGTGCCAGCAGTTTACTGGCTAGCGGGAGGGCCCCGCTGGCCAATGAGCAGTTCTTC.

Only a few counts were recorded for this clonotype. The V gene is TRBV6-5, the J gene TRBJ2-6; D not resolved. Germline CDR1 MNHEY, CDR2 SVGAGI. There are 15 residues in the CDR3. Trimming took off 3 bases at V and 0 bases at J, with 6 bases between the two ends. CDR3 nucleotide sequence: TGTGCCAGCAGTTATGATAACTCTGGGGCCAACGTCCTGACTTTC. Translating it yields CASSYDNSGANVLTF.

This clonotype was seen a few times. This chain connects TRBV9 to TRBJ2-7, with TRBD2 identical over 8 bases. The CDR3 length is 15 residues. The germline V gene has CDR1 SGDLS and CDR2 YYNGEE. V was pared by 3 bases and J by 2 bases, with 7 bases of the junction left unmatched. The CDR3 bases are TGTGCCAGCAGCGGGGGACTAGTTTTTCCCTACGAGCAGTACTTC. Translated: CASSGGLVFPYEQYF. Drawing the rest from reference TRBV9 and TRBJ2-7, the complete variable domain is DSGVTQTPKHLITATGQRVTLRCSPRSGDLSVYWYQQSLDQGLQFLIQYYNGEERAKGNILERFSAQQFPDLHSELNLSSLELGDSALYFCASSGGLVFPYEQYFGPGTRLTVT.

V is TRBV5-1 and J is TRBJ2-1; 11 bases agree with TRBD2. The trim removed 6 bases at V and 8 bases at J, leaving 13 bases unmatched. Per the germline V gene, CDR1 is SGHRS and CDR2 is YFSETQ. The CDR3 length is 16 residues. The CDR3 here is CASNQVWGTSGDEQFF. The DNA for the CDR3 is TGCGCCAGCAACCAGGTCTGGGGGACTAGCGGTGATGAGCAGTTCTTC.

The chain links TRBV28 to TRBJ2-3, with D perhaps matching TRBD2 (7 bases). Trimming took 3 bases from V and 4 from J, leaving 14 bases between them. Germline lookup yields CDR1 MDHEN and CDR2 SYDVKM. The CDR3 length is 15 residues. The CDR3 protein is CASSFRGAQADTQYF. The CDR3 nucleotides are TGTGCCAGCAGTTTTCGGGGGGCGCAGGCAGATACGCAGTATTTT. Supplemented by reference TRBV28 and TRBJ2-3, the full variable domain reads DVKVTQSSRYLVKRTGEKVFLECVQDMDHENMFWYRQDPGLGLRLIYFSYDVKMKEKGDIPEGYSVSREKKERFSLILESASTNQTSMYLCASSFRGAQADTQYFGPGTRLTVL.

This clonotype was seen a few times. The chain recombines TRBV20-1 with TRBJ2-1, with D perhaps matching TRBD2 (5 bases). V was trimmed by 4 bases and J by 0 bases, leaving 10 bases between them. This CDR3 has 14 residues. Germline CDR1 and CDR2: DFQATT and SNEGSKA (reference sequence). The DNA of the CDR3 is TGCAGTGCTATGGCTAGCTACTCCTACAATGAGCAGTTCTTC. Translated, it gives CSAMASYSYNEQFF.

This clonotype was seen more than once but under ten times. The genes are TRBV11-2 and TRBJ2-5; D assignment may be TRBD1 or TRBD2 (5 bases each). This CDR3 spans 14 amino acids. Germline CDR1 is SGHAT and CDR2 is FQNNGV. V lost 5 bases and J lost 5, with 15 bases in between. CDR3 sequence: CASSQGRGWETQYF. CDR3 DNA: TGTGCCAGCAGCCAGGGTCGGGGTTGGGAGACCCAGTACTTC. Full variable domain (missing parts from reference TRBV11-2 and TRBJ2-5): EAGVAQSPRYKIIEKRQSVAFWCNPISGHATLYWYQQILGQGPKLLIQFQNNGVVDDSQLPKDRFSAERLKGVDSTLKIQPAKLEDSAVYLCASSQGRGWETQYFGPGTRLLVL.

The chain carries TRBV20-1 and TRBJ2-5, with 7 positions matching TRBD2. The germline V gene encodes CDR1 DFQATT and CDR2 SNEGSKA (reference sequence). This CDR3 is built from 15 residues. The ends lost 2 bases at V and 2 bases at J; junction bases unmatched: 8. Written as DNA, the CDR3 is TGCAGTGCTAGACCCTTGGGGGGGGGGCAAGAGACCCAGTACTTC. Translating it yields CSARPLGGGQETQYF.

The rearrangement links TRBV5-1 to TRBJ2-4; TRBD1 is a possible D gene (6 bases). Germline CDR1 is SGHRS and CDR2 is YFSETQ. The germline V and J ends were trimmed by 2 bases and 6 bases, with 15 bases remaining between them. The CDR3 loop spans 15 amino acids. The CDR3 sequence: CASSFNRDKGNIQYF. The CDR3 bases are TGCGCCAGCAGCTTTAACCGGGACAAGGGAAACATTCAGTACTTC.

The rearrangement links TRBV29-1 to TRBJ2-3, with TRBD2 as a possible D gene (5 bases). CDR3 length equals 13 residues. The V gene lost 7 bases and the J gene lost 6 bases, with 17 bases spanning the gap. CDR1 is SQVTM, CDR2 ANQGSEA, per germline. DNA of the CDR3: TGCAGCGCTGGGAGTCTACTCCGGGATACGCAGTATTTT. It yields the protein CSAGSLLRDTQYF.

The gene calls are TRBV5-1 and TRBJ2-2; 11 nucleotides line up with TRBD2. The CDR3 contains 16 residues. The germline gives CDR1 SGHRS, CDR2 YFSETQ. V dropped 3 bases and J dropped 4; count of bases not matched to a gene: 5. The CDR3 loop is CASSSTSGSRTGELFF. In DNA, the CDR3 is TGCGCCAGCAGCTCCACTAGCGGGAGTCGCACCGGGGAGCTGTTTTTT.

This clonotype has a handful of counts. V usage is TRBV24-1 and J usage is TRBJ2-3; possibly TRBD1 for D (6 bases). The CDR3 has 17 residues. From germline, CDR1 is KGHDR and CDR2 SFDVKD. With 3 bases removed from V and 4 bases from J, the gap between germline ends came to 19 bases. CDR3 residues: CATSDTRGGKQPDTQYF. DNA for the CDR3: TGTGCCACCAGTGATACCAGAGGGGGAAAGCAACCAGATACGCAGTATTTT.

The gene calls are TRBV7-2 and TRBJ1-6, with a tentative D call TRBD1 (5 bases). The germline V gene has CDR1 SGHTA and CDR2 FQGNSA. The CDR3 length is 19 residues. V lost 2 bases and J 0 bases, leaving 17 bases between the germline ends. The CDR3 nucleotides read TGTGCCAGCAGCTTACGCGGACAATTAATGAGCTCCTATAATTCACCCCTCCACTTT. The encoded protein is CASSLRGQLMSSYNSPLHF. The whole variable domain, filled in from reference TRBV7-2 and TRBJ1-6, reads GAGVSQSPSNKVTEKGKDVELRCDPISGHTALYWYRQSLGQGLEFLIYFQGNSAPDKSGLPSDRFSAERTGGSVSTLTIQRTQQEDSAVYLCASSLRGQLMSSYNSPLHFGNGTRLTVT.